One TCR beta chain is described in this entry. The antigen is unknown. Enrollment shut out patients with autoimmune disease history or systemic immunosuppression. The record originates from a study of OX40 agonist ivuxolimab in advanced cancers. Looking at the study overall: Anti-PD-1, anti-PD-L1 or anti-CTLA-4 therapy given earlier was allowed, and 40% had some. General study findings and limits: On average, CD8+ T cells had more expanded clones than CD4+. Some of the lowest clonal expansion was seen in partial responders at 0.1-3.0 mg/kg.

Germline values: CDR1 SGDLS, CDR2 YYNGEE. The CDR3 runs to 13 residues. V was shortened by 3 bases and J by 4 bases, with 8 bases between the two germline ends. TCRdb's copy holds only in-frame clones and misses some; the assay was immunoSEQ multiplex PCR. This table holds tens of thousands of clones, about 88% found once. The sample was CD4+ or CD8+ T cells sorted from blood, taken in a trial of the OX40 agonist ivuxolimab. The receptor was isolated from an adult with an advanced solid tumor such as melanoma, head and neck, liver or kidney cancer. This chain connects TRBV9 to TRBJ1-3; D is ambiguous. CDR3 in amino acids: CASSGNMGNTIYF. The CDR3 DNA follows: TGTGCCAGCAGCGGAAACATGGGAAACACCATATATTTT.